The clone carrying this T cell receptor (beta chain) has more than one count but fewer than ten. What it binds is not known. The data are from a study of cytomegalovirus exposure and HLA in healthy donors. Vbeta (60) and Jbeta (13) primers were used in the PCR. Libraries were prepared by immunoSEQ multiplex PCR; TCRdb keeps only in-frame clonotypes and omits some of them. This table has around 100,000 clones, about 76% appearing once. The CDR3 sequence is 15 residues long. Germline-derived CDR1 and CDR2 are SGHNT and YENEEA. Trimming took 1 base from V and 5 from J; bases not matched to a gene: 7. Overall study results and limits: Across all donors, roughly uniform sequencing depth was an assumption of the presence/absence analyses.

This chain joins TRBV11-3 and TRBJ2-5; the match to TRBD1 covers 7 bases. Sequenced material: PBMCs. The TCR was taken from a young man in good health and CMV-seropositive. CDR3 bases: TGTGCCAGCAGCTTAGGAGACAGGGTGAGGGAGACCCAGTACTTC. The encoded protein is CASSLGDRVRETQYF.